The 30 T cell receptor beta chains given below trace back to one sample, sequenced in a study of molecular identifiers for immune sequencing clone quantification. TCRdb analysed the PCR reads with MiXCR anew, one entry per CDR3 protein. The sample carries around 300,000 distinct CDR3 sequences, about a quarter recorded once. Sequencing was done on a sample of naive CD8+ T cells from blood, with Jurkat cell RNA spiked in. This sample's subset: FACS-sorted CD8+CD4-CCR7+CD45RA+ naive T cells. Source of these receptors: a human donor in good health. Some libraries in this study had Jurkat cell RNA spiked in.

The sample holds one count of this clonotype. A junction end diverges from the germline sequence, so it may reflect a read error. V and J are TRBV6-2 or TRBV6-3 and TRBJ2-1; 8 bases align to TRBD2. Germline V gene sequence: CDR1 MNHEY, CDR2 SVGEGT. This CDR3 has 17 residues. CDR3 nucleotides: TGTGCCCGCAGTCTCCGGCCCGGGGCGGGGGGCTACAATGCGCAGTTCTTC. It codes for CARSLRPGAGGYNAQFF.

This clonotype came up many times. This chain links TRBV24-1 with TRBJ2-2; possible D gene TRBD1, 7 bases. Germline loops: CDR1 KGHDR, CDR2 SFDVKD. This CDR3 is 17 amino acids long. Trimming took 3 bases from V and 3 from J, leaving 16 bases between them. The CDR3 here is CATSDRGGTDDTGELFF. CDR3 DNA sequence: TGTGCCACCAGTGATCGCGGCGGGACAGACGACACCGGGGAGCTGTTTTTT.

The V call is TRBV7-9, the J call TRBJ1-1; a possible D gene is TRBD1 (6 bases). Looked up from germline, CDR1 is SEHNR and CDR2 is FQNEAQ (reference sequence). Trimming stripped 10 bases from V and 6 bases from J, with 24 bases between. The CDR3 consists of 15 residues. The DNA for the CDR3 is TGTGCCACCAACAGGGAAGGGCCCGGAAACGCTGAAGCTTTCTTT. Its translation: CATNREGPGNAEAFF.

This clonotype was counted at least ten times. The J gene is TRBJ2-1, the V gene TRBV7-6, with D maybe TRBD1 (6 bases). Trimming took 1 base from V and 6 from J, leaving 13 bases between them. Germline CDR1 SGHVS, CDR2 FNYEAQ. CDR3 length equals 15 residues. The CDR3 DNA sequence: TGTGCCAGCAGCTTAGTTACAGGGACCGCCAATGAGCAGTTCTTC. It translates to CASSLVTGTANEQFF. The whole variable domain, remainder taken from reference TRBV7-6 and TRBJ2-1, is GAGVSQSPRYKVTKRGQDVALRCDPISGHVSLYWYRQALGQGPEFLTYFNYEAQQDKSGLPNDRFSAERPEGSISTLTIQRTEQRDSAMYRCASSLVTGTANEQFFGPGTRLTVL.

This clonotype was found many times. The chain carries TRBV7-3 and TRBJ2-3; 9 bases match TRBD2. The germline V gene encodes CDR1 SGHTA and CDR2 FQGTGA. J lost 4 bases, V lost 2 bases, and 1 base had no gene match. The CDR3 is 14 residues long. The CDR3 sequence: CASSLLAGSDTQYF. The CDR3 nucleotides read TGTGCCAGCAGCTTACTAGCGGGATCAGATACGCAGTATTTT.

This clonotype was seen ten or more times. This sequence joins TRBV29-1 and TRBJ1-1, with D perhaps TRBD1 (5 bases). CDR1 and CDR2 (germline): SQVTM, ANQGSEA. The CDR3 length is 14 residues. V gave up 4 bases and J gave up 1 base, with 13 bases separating them. This CDR3 is CSVVERGRNTEAFF. The CDR3 nucleotides read TGCAGCGTTGTTGAGAGGGGCCGGAACACTGAAGCTTTCTTT.

There are a few counts of this clonotype. J is TRBJ1-4 and V is TRBV27; D unclear. CDR1 and CDR2 (germline): MNHEY, SMNVEV (reference sequence). The CDR3 spans 11 residues. V lost 5 bases and J 8 bases, leaving 6 bases between the germline ends. Here the CDR3 reads CASSAGEKLFF. Written as DNA, the CDR3 is TGTGCCAGCAGTGCCGGGGAAAAACTGTTTTTT.

This clonotype was detected ten times or more. The V gene is TRBV20-1, the J gene TRBJ1-1; 9 bases match TRBD1. The CDR3 has 15 amino acids. Germline values: CDR1 DFQATT, CDR2 SNEGSKA (reference sequence). The V and J ends lost 5 bases and 3 bases, in that order; junction bases with no gene match: 10. CDR3 coding DNA: TGCAGTGCTTACGGGACAGGGAAGGGGGACACTGAAGCTTTCTTT. This sequence encodes CSAYGTGKGDTEAFF.

This clonotype appeared a single time. The germline gene is not matched at one end of the junction; a read error may be the cause. The J gene is TRBJ1-6, the V gene TRBV12-3 or TRBV12-4; D may be TRBD1 (5 bases). The CDR3 contains 14 residues. CDR3 residues: CASSPGTFNSPLQF. CDR3 DNA sequence: TGTGCCAGCAGTCCAGGGACTTTTAATTCACCCCTCCAATTT.

This clonotype has more than one count but fewer than ten. The V and J genes are TRBV20-1 and TRBJ2-5; D unclear. The CDR3 has 15 amino acids. Germline CDR1 is DFQATT and CDR2 is SNEGSKA (reference sequence). Between the trimmed V and J ends, which lost 0 bases and 4 bases, there was a span of 15 bases. DNA of the CDR3: TGCAGTGCTAGAGAGCCTTACACCCTTGTAGAGACCCAGTACTTC. Translating gives CSAREPYTLVETQYF.

The chain employs TRBV5-1 and TRBJ2-3; the D is unclear. Germline CDR1 SGHRS, CDR2 YFSETQ. The CDR3 runs to 15 residues. V was pared by 3 bases and J by 0 bases, with 11 bases between. The CDR3 here is CASSSAVDSTDTQYF. CDR3 DNA sequence: TGCGCCAGCAGCTCCGCCGTAGATAGCACAGATACGCAGTATTTT.

In the case of this clonotype: A much larger clone differs from this one at a single base, so this may be a read error. This chain joins TRBV7-2 and TRBJ1-1, with TRBD1 matching over 11 bases. The CDR3 length is 15 residues. Per germline, CDR1 SGHTA and CDR2 FQGNSA. CDR3 DNA: TGTGCCAGCAGCCCCCGGACAGGGGGCGGCACTGCAGCTTTCTTT. Amino acids: CASSPRTGGGTAAFF.

The chain carries TRBV20-1 and TRBJ2-3, with D maybe TRBD2 (5 bases). The V gene's germline CDR1 is DFQATT and CDR2 SNEGSKA (reference sequence). V was cut by 3 bases and J by 5 bases, with 18 bases left in between. The CDR3 totals 15 residues. CDR3 sequence (DNA): TGCAGTGCTAGCCACCTCAACCGGGGTGGAGATACGCAGTATTTT. Amino acids: CSASHLNRGGDTQYF.

The chain joins TRBV14 to TRBJ2-5; TRBD1 aligns across 10 bases. Germline V gene lookup returns CDR1 SGHDN and CDR2 FVKESK. The CDR3 has 13 residues. V lost 8 bases and J lost 4; bases outside the gene matches: 4. The CDR3 DNA is TGTGCCAGCGACAGGGGGCGCGGAGAGACCCAGTACTTC. Translation gives CASDRGRGETQYF.

This clonotype was observed many times. The chain has TRBV9 and TRBJ1-5; no firm D call. Trimming took 4 bases from V and 0 from J, leaving 8 bases between them. Germline V gives CDR1 SGDLS, CDR2 YYNGEE. The CDR3 has 14 residues. The CDR3 DNA reads TGTGCCAGCAGCACTTGGAATAGCAATCAGCCCCAGCATTTT. The encoded protein is CASSTWNSNQPQHF.

The chain employs TRBV19 and TRBJ1-5; 8 nucleotides line up with TRBD1. The CDR3 length is 16 residues. V lost 9 bases to trimming and J lost 3 bases; unmatched junction nucleotides: 13. Germline V gene sequence: CDR1 LNHDA, CDR2 SQIVND (reference sequence). CDR3 in DNA: TGTGCCAGCAAAGGGGCAGGGGGCGCGTCCAATCAGCCCCAGCATTTT. It translates to CASKGAGGASNQPQHF. Variable domain in full (rest from reference TRBV19 and TRBJ1-5): DGGITQSPKYLFRKEGQNVTLSCEQNLNHDAMYWYRQDPGQGLRLIYYSQIVNDFQKGDIAEGYSVSREKKESFPLTVTSAQKNPTAFYLCASKGAGGASNQPQHFGDGTRLSIL.

As to this clonotype: Because it lacks the conserved phenylalanine or tryptophan at the end, this CDR3 is likely a read error. This chain connects TRBV19 to TRBJ2-7, with 7 bases fitting TRBD1. The ends lost 8 bases at V and 4 bases at J; junction bases unmatched: 5. This CDR3 region has 12 residues. CDR1 is LNHDA and CDR2 is SQIVND in the germline V gene (reference sequence). In nucleotides, the CDR3 is TGTGCCAGTTCCGGGACAGCATACGAGCAGTACTAC. Protein product: CASSGTAYEQYY.

This clonotype came up a few times. The chain couples TRBV25-1 to TRBJ2-7, with D possibly being TRBD1 (6 bases). The CDR3 length is 19 residues. The germline gives CDR1 MGHDK, CDR2 SYGVNS. V dropped 5 bases and J dropped 4 bases, with 30 bases sitting between them. The CDR3 nucleotides read TGTGCCAGCAGTCCCTGGGACAACCGCCCCACAACTTTACTATACGAGCAGTACTTC. It yields the protein CASSPWDNRPTTLLYEQYF.

This clonotype was seen a few times. The chain links TRBV11-3 to TRBJ2-7; D unclear. This CDR3 has 13 residues. V lost 4 bases and J 4 bases, leaving 11 bases between the germline ends. The germline gives CDR1 SGHNT, CDR2 YENEEA. The CDR3 spells CASSSADGYEQYF. In nucleotides, the CDR3 is TGTGCCAGCAGCTCGGCAGACGGGTACGAGCAGTACTTC.

V is TRBV6-4 and J is TRBJ2-5, with D unresolved. CDR1 and CDR2 (germline): MRHNA, SNTAGT. Trimming removed 2 bases at V and 1 base at J, with 11 bases between. CDR3 size: 15 residues. The CDR3 is CASSDRPGPQETQYF. Written as DNA, the CDR3 is TGTGCCAGCAGTGACAGACCGGGTCCCCAAGAGACCCAGTACTTC.

CDR3 loop: CASMPGQAYEQYF. The DNA for the CDR3 is TGTGCCAGCATGCCAGGACAGGCGTACGAGCAGTACTTC. The V and J genes are TRBV2 and TRBJ2-7; 7 bases agree with TRBD1. This CDR3 spans 13 amino acids. In germline, CDR1 is SNHLY, CDR2 FYNNEI. J was trimmed by 4 bases and V by 7 bases; bases with no gene match: 7.

This clonotype appeared many times. The chain links TRBV5-8 to TRBJ1-1; D is possibly TRBD1 (6 bases). Trimming removed 1 base from V and 4 bases from J, with 11 bases in between. Germline V gene sequence: CDR1 SGHTS, CDR2 YDEGEE. The CDR3 extends over 14 amino acids. CDR3 nucleotides: TGTGCCAGCAGCTTGTACGGGACAAGCACTGAAGCTTTCTTT. Translation: CASSLYGTSTEAFF.

V gene TRBV27 combines with J gene TRBJ2-7; the match to TRBD1 covers 10 bases. The CDR3 covers 14 residues. The V gene end was trimmed by 4 bases and the J gene end by 4 bases; junction bases not matched to a gene: 4. Germline V CDR1 and CDR2: MNHEY, SMNVEV (reference sequence). For the CDR3, the DNA is TGTGCCAGCAGTTACAAGGGACAGGGGTACGAGCAGTACTTC. Its translation is CASSYKGQGYEQYF.

V usage is TRBV11-3 and J usage is TRBJ2-7, with a tentative D call TRBD2 (5 bases). V lost 5 bases to trimming and J lost 5 bases, with 13 bases between them. This CDR3 contains 13 residues. Germline CDR1 SGHNT, CDR2 YENEEA. The CDR3: CASSQDSPHEQYF. In nucleotides, the CDR3 is TGTGCCAGCAGCCAGGACTCCCCCCACGAGCAGTACTTC. Full variable domain (rest looked up from reference TRBV11-3 and TRBJ2-7): EAGVVQSPRYKIIEKKQPVAFWCNPISGHNTLYWYLQNLGQGPELLIRYENEEAVDDSQLPKDRFSAERLKGVDSTLKIQPAELGDSAVYLCASSQDSPHEQYFGPGTRLTVT.

The V call is TRBV4-1, the J call TRBJ2-7; perhaps D is TRBD1 or TRBD2 (5 bases each). V was trimmed by 0 bases and J by 5 bases, leaving 14 bases between them. Germline CDR1 MGHRA, CDR2 YSYEKL. CDR3 length: 15 amino acids. CDR3: CASSQDRTWDHEQYF. CDR3 nucleotides: TGCGCCAGCAGCCAAGACAGGACTTGGGACCACGAGCAGTACTTC.

The sample holds a few counts of this clonotype. This sequence joins TRBV7-9 and TRBJ2-1, with D hard to call. Deletions cut 1 base from V and 7 bases from J, with 11 bases between. Germline V gene data show CDR1 as SEHNR and CDR2 as FQNEAQ (reference sequence). The CDR3 has 14 amino acids. For the CDR3, the DNA is TGTGCCAGCAGCTTAGTCGCCGGGTGGAATGAGCAGTTCTTC. Its protein is CASSLVAGWNEQFF.

This clonotype was counted ten times or more. The chain is built from TRBV4-1 and TRBJ2-3, with D uncertain. Germline CDR1 reads MGHRA; CDR2 reads YSYEKL. This CDR3 is built from 17 residues. Trimming removed 0 bases at V and 1 base at J, with 14 bases between. CDR3 residues: CASSQERTTERTDTQYF. The CDR3, as DNA: TGCGCCAGCAGCCAAGAGAGAACGACGGAACGCACAGATACGCAGTATTTT.

In this sample, this clonotype turned up a few times. The chain combines TRBV4-1 with TRBJ2-1, with 7 nucleotides matching TRBD1. This CDR3 contains 14 residues. Germline V lookup: CDR1 MGHRA, CDR2 YSYEKL. V lost 3 bases, J lost 2 bases, and 1 base stayed unmatched. CDR3 protein: CASSQRGPYNEQFF. As DNA, the CDR3 is TGCGCCAGCAGCCAGAGGGGGCCCTACAATGAGCAGTTCTTC.

This chain connects TRBV7-9 to TRBJ1-1; 12 bases fit TRBD1. CDR3 length: 18 residues. Trimming cost V 1 base and J 3 bases; bases outside gene matches: 9. Germline CDR1 is SEHNR and CDR2 is FQNEAQ (reference sequence). CDR3: CASSLGWGQGAGDTEAFF. The CDR3 DNA sequence: TGTGCCAGCAGCTTAGGTTGGGGACAGGGGGCGGGCGACACTGAAGCTTTCTTT.

Ten or more counts support this clonotype. V gene TRBV5-5 combines with J gene TRBJ1-1; D gene ambiguous. Germline V lookup: CDR1 SGHKS, CDR2 YYEKEE (reference sequence). This CDR3 is built from 14 residues. V was pared by 2 bases and J by 1 base, with 9 bases between. CDR3 in amino acids: CASSFSSGNTEAFF. DNA for the CDR3: TGTGCCAGCAGCTTCTCATCAGGGAACACTGAAGCTTTCTTT.